These 21 T cell receptor beta chains share one sample of origin, sequenced in a study of shared clonotypes between healthy human individuals. CD45RO-negative cells were positively selected for CCR7, leaving out terminally differentiated effector memory CD45RA+ cells. Measured with immunoSEQ multiplex PCR; TCRdb has only the in-frame clones, and not every one. Counted here are about 2.1 million clones, 90% to 95% occurring once; the ten biggest clones make up roughly 1.7%. The sample was naive CD8+ T cells from PBMCs. These receptors all stem from a man aged 18-30 years in good health. Some clones in this sample may be carry-over from other donors' samples.

The rearrangement uses TRBV25-1 and TRBJ1-2; TRBD1 aligns across 9 bases. The CDR3 totals 16 residues. Germline assignment: CDR1 MGHDK and CDR2 SYGVNS. V shed 5 bases and J 1 base; nucleotides not matched to a gene: 8. In nucleotides, the CDR3 is TGTGCCAGCAGTACCCGGGACAGGGAATTTAACTATGGCTACACCTTC. As protein: CASSTRDREFNYGYTF.

This clone was seen only once. The rearrangement joins TRBV9 to TRBJ1-2, with 8 positions matching TRBD1. Germline CDR1 SGDLS, CDR2 YYNGEE. The CDR3 is 14 amino acids. Unmatched junction bases numbered 9, after V lost 4 bases and J lost 7 bases. The CDR3 region has the DNA TGTGCCAGCAGCCCAGGGGACAGGTCTGGTGGCTACACCTTC. Protein sequence: CASSPGDRSGGYTF.

This chain connects TRBV11-2 to TRBJ2-3, with D hard to call. The CDR3 sequence is 12 residues long. V gave up 1 base and J gave up 6 bases, with 5 bases separating them. Germline V gene lookup returns CDR1 SGHAT and CDR2 FQNNGV. The CDR3 region has the DNA TGTGCCAGCAGCTTAGGGCGGGATACGCAGTATTTT. Amino acids: CASSLGRDTQYF.

In this sample, this clone turned up a few times. This sample also contains other DNA sequences that code for the same CDR3. The chain recombines TRBV5-1 with TRBJ2-7; 12 bases line up with TRBD2. CDR1 and CDR2 from the germline V gene are SGHRS and YFSETQ. This CDR3 is 16 amino acids long. J was trimmed by 2 bases and V by 0 bases; bases with no gene match: 3. CDR3 amino acids: CASSLARTSGTYEQYF. CDR3 coding DNA: TGCGCCAGCAGCTTGGCAAGGACTAGCGGGACCTACGAGCAGTACTTC.

The gene calls are TRBV7-9 and TRBJ2-1; no reliable D call. CDR1 and CDR2 from the germline V gene are SEHNR and FQNEAQ (reference sequence). V shed 2 bases and J shed 8 bases, with 7 bases lying between them. The CDR3 is 12 amino acids. The CDR3 sequence is CASSLSLDEQFF. Here the CDR3 DNA reads TGTGCCAGCAGCTTAAGTCTCGATGAGCAGTTCTTC. Full variable domain (outside the CDR3, taken from reference TRBV7-9 and TRBJ2-1): DTGVSQNPRHKITKRGQNVTFRCDPISEHNRLYWYRQTLGQGPEFLTYFQNEAQLEKSRLLSDRFSAERPKGSFSTLEIQRTEQGDSAMYLCASSLSLDEQFFGPGTRLTVL.

V is TRBV5-8 and J is TRBJ2-1; 12 nucleotides line up with TRBD2. Germline V lookup: CDR1 SGHTS, CDR2 YDEGEE. The CDR3 contains 16 residues. V shed 4 bases, J shed 2 bases, and the junction held 4 bases outside the gene matches. CDR3 sequence: CASSQLAGGPYNEQFF. Here the CDR3 DNA reads TGTGCCAGCAGCCAACTAGCGGGAGGCCCCTACAATGAGCAGTTCTTC.

V gene TRBV7-9 combines with J gene TRBJ1-5; D unresolved. The V gene lost 5 bases and the J gene lost 7 bases, with 12 bases spanning the gap. CDR1 is SEHNR and CDR2 is FQNEAQ in the germline V gene (reference sequence). CDR3 length: 13 amino acids. The CDR3 DNA reads TGTGCCAGCAGCGCCTCATTGGACCAGCCCCAGCATTTT. It translates to CASSASLDQPQHF.

The chain links TRBV9 to TRBJ1-2; D may be TRBD1 (6 bases). Germline V gene sequence: CDR1 SGDLS, CDR2 YYNGEE. The CDR3 is made up of 12 amino acids. V was clipped by 4 bases and J by 7 bases, with 11 bases between them. Written as DNA, the CDR3 is TGTGCCAGCAGCCCAGGACAGAGTGGCTACACCTTC. Protein product: CASSPGQSGYTF.

The gene calls are TRBV9 and TRBJ2-7; 8 bases agree with TRBD2. Germline V CDR1 and CDR2: SGDLS, YYNGEE. The CDR3 runs 16 residues. With 4 bases clipped from V and 5 bases from J, the junction kept 14 bases outside the gene matches. CDR3 amino acids: CASSPSGGGPFDEQYF. The CDR3 region has the DNA TGTGCCAGCAGCCCCAGCGGGGGAGGGCCCTTCGACGAGCAGTACTTC.

In this sample, this clone turned up once. The chain combines TRBV27 with TRBJ2-2; D not certain. CDR1 MNHEY and CDR2 SMNVEV come from the germline V gene (reference sequence). The CDR3 is 13 residues long. Deletions cut 2 bases from V and 6 bases from J, with 7 bases between. The CDR3 sequence: CASSLKPAGELFF. The CDR3 bases are TGTGCCAGCAGTTTAAAACCCGCCGGGGAGCTGTTTTTT.

The V and J genes are TRBV28 and TRBJ2-4; D possibly corresponds to TRBD1 (6 bases). Trimming stripped 3 bases from V and 0 bases from J, with 18 bases between. This CDR3 comprises 18 residues. The germline V gene encodes CDR1 MDHEN and CDR2 SYDVKM. CDR3 in DNA: TGTGCCAGCAGTTTTAAGGGGAAGACAGGAGCAGCCAAAAACATTCAGTACTTC. This translates into CASSFKGKTGAAKNIQYF.

J is TRBJ1-1 and V is TRBV15, with D unclear. V was cut by 0 bases and J by 1 base, with 9 bases left in between. CDR3 length equals 15 residues. Germline assignment: CDR1 LNHNV and CDR2 YYDKDF (reference sequence). CDR3 DNA sequence: TGTGCCACCAGCAGAGATTCCGGGAAGAACACTGAAGCTTTCTTT. Translating it yields CATSRDSGKNTEAFF.

This clone was observed a few times. The chain uses TRBV7-9 and TRBJ1-2; D remains unclear. V lost 5 bases and J lost 2, with 9 bases in between. The germline V gene has CDR1 SEHNR and CDR2 FQNEAQ (reference sequence). CDR3 length: 13 residues. CDR3 loop: CASSQTRNYGYTF. Written as DNA, the CDR3 is TGTGCCAGCAGCCAGACACGGAACTATGGCTACACCTTC.

V usage is TRBV6-1 and J usage is TRBJ1-1, with 8 positions matching TRBD1. Germline lookup yields CDR1 MNHNS and CDR2 SASEGT. Germline trimming cut 2 bases from V and 5 bases from J; bases unmatched to any gene: 7. The CDR3 consists of 15 residues. The CDR3 protein is CASSEKTGGFTEAFF. CDR3 in DNA: TGTGCCAGCAGTGAAAAAACAGGGGGGTTTACTGAAGCTTTCTTT.

The chain has TRBV19 and TRBJ2-7; tentative D call: TRBD1 (6 bases). Germline V gene data show CDR1 as LNHDA and CDR2 as SQIVND (reference sequence). The CDR3 is made up of 14 amino acids. The germline V and J ends were trimmed by 7 bases and 4 bases, with 17 bases remaining between them. The chain's CDR3 is CASTPNNRAYEQYF. Written as DNA, the CDR3 is TGTGCCAGTACGCCTAATAACAGGGCATACGAGCAGTACTTC.

The chain combines TRBV9 with TRBJ2-1; unclear D gene. Germline V lookup: CDR1 SGDLS, CDR2 YYNGEE. This CDR3 has 13 amino acids. Trimming pared 4 bases from V and 4 bases from J, leaving 9 bases between. This CDR3 is CASSLFEYNEQFF. CDR3 in DNA: TGTGCCAGCAGCCTTTTCGAATACAATGAGCAGTTCTTC.

The V gene is TRBV27, the J gene TRBJ2-7, with D perhaps given as TRBD1 or TRBD2 (5 bases each). The CDR3 spans 16 residues. V gave up 4 bases and J gave up 6 bases, with 22 bases separating them. From germline, CDR1 is MNHEY and CDR2 SMNVEV (reference sequence). CDR3 amino acids: CASSSLRDLLRSEQYF. As DNA, the CDR3 is TGTGCCAGCAGTTCTCTCCGGGACCTCCTACGAAGCGAGCAGTACTTC.

The chain combines TRBV29-1 with TRBJ2-7; TRBD2 matches at 14 bases. The germline V gene encodes CDR1 SQVTM and CDR2 ANQGSEA. V lost 3 bases, J lost 5 bases, and 6 bases stayed unmatched. This CDR3 region has 15 residues. CDR3 loop: CSVDPGTSGRDEQYF. The CDR3 DNA reads as TGCAGCGTTGATCCCGGGACTAGCGGGAGAGACGAGCAGTACTTC.

J is TRBJ2-1 and V is TRBV6-5, with D unresolved. Trimming removed 6 bases at V and 7 bases at J, with 13 bases between. CDR1 is MNHEY, CDR2 SVGAGI, per germline. The CDR3 totals 13 residues. CDR3 DNA: TGTGCCAGCAGAGGAAATACGGTGAATGAGCAGTTCTTC. This encodes CASRGNTVNEQFF.

The CDR3 DNA reads as TGCAGCTCGTGGGACCCGAACACCGGGGAGCTGTTTTTT. Translated, it gives CSSWDPNTGELFF. This chain uses TRBV29-1 with TRBJ2-2, with D perhaps TRBD1 or TRBD2 (5 bases each). Germline lookup yields CDR1 SQVTM and CDR2 ANQGSEA. V was pared by 8 bases and J by 0 bases, with 10 bases between. The CDR3 has 13 residues.

The chain links TRBV28 to TRBJ2-7; 7 bases fit TRBD1. J lost 3 bases, V lost 3 bases, and 8 bases had no gene match. The CDR3 consists of 15 residues. The germline gives CDR1 MDHEN, CDR2 SYDVKM. The CDR3 loop reads CASSFSGTALYEQYF. DNA for the CDR3: TGTGCCAGCAGTTTTTCCGGGACAGCGCTCTACGAGCAGTACTTC.